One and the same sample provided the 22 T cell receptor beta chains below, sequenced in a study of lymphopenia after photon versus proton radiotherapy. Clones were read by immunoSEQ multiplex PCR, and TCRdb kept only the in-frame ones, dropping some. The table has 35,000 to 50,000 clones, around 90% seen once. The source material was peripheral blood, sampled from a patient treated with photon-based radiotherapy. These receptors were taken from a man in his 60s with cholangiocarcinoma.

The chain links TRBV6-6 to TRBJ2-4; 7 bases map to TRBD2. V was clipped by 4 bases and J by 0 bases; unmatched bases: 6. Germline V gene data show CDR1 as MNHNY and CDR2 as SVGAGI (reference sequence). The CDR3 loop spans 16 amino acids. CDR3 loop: CASSSGRGLAKNIQYF. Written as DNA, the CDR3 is TGTGCCAGCAGTTCAGGGAGGGGACTAGCCAAAAACATTCAGTACTTC.

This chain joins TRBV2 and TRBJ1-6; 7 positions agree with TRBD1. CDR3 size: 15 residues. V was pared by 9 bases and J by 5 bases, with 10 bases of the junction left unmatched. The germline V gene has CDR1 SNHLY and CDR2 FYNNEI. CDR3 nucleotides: TGTGCCAGTCGGACAGGCGATCCCAATAATTCACCCCTCCACTTT. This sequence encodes CASRTGDPNNSPLHF.

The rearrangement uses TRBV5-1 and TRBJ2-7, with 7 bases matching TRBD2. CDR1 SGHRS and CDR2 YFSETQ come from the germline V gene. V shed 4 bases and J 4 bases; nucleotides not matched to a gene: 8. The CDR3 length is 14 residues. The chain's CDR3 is CASSPQASGYEQYF. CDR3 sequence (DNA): TGCGCCAGCAGCCCGCAGGCTAGCGGATACGAGCAGTACTTC.

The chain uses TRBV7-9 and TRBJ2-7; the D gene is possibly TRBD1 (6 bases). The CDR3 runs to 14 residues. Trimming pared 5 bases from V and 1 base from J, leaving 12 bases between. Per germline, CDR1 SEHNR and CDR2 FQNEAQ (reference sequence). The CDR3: CASSASGTSYEQYF. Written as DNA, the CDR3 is TGTGCCAGCAGCGCCTCGGGGACATCCTACGAGCAGTACTTC.

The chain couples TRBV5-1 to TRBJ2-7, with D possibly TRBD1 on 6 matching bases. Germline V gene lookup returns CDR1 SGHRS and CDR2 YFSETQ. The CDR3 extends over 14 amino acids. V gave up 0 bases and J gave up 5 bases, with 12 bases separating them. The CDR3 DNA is TGCGCCAGCAGCTTGGCACAGGGACGGGACGAGCAGTACTTC. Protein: CASSLAQGRDEQYF.

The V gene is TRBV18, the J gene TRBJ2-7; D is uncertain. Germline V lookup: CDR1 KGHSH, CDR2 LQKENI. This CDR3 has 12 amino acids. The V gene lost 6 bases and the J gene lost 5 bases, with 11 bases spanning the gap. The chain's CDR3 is CASSHIGDEQYF. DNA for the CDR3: TGTGCCAGCTCGCATATAGGTGACGAGCAGTACTTC. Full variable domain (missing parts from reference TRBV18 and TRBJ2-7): NAGVMQNPRHLVRRRGQEARLRCSPMKGHSHVYWYRQLPEEGLKFMVYLQKENIIDESGMPKERFSAEFPKEGPSILRIQQVVRGDSAAYFCASSHIGDEQYFGPGTRLTVT.

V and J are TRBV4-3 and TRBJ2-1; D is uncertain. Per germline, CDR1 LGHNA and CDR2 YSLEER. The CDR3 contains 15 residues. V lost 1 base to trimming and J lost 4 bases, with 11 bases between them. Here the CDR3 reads CASSQGYYGYNEQFF. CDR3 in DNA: TGCGCCAGCAGCCAAGGTTATTACGGATACAATGAGCAGTTCTTC.

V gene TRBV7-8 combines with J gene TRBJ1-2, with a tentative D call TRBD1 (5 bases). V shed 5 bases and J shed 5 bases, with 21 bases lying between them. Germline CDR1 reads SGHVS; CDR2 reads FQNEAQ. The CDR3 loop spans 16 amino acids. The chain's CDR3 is CASSPTPGPSPYGYTF. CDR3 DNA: TGTGCCAGCAGCCCGACTCCGGGGCCAAGTCCTTATGGCTACACCTTC.

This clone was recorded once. CDR3 DNA sequence: TGTGCCAGCAGCTTGGGAAGGGGGCAGGGGTACGAGCAGTACTTC. Translation gives CASSLGRGQGYEQYF. This chain connects TRBV5-4 to TRBJ2-7; 7 bases are a match to TRBD1. The CDR3 loop spans 15 amino acids. After removal of 0 bases from V and 4 bases from J, the junction contained 7 bases not matched to a gene. Per germline, CDR1 SGHNT and CDR2 YYREEE (reference sequence).

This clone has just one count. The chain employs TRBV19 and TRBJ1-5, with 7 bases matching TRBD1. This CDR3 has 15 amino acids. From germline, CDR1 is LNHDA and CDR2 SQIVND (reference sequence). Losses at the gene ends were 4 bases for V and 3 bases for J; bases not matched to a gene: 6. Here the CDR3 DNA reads TGTGCCAGTAGTAGAGGGACAGCGAACAATCAGCCCCAGCATTTT. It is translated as CASSRGTANNQPQHF.

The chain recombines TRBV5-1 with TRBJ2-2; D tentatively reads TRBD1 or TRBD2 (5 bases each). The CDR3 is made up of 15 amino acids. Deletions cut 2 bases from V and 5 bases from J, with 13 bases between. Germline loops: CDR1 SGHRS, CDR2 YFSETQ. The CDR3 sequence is CASSFGTEQTGELFF. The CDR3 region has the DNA TGCGCCAGCAGCTTCGGGACGGAACAAACCGGGGAGCTGTTTTTT.

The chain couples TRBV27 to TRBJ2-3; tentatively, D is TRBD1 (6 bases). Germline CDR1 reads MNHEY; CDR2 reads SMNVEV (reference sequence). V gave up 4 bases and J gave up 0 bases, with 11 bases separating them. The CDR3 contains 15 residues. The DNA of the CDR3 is TGTGCCAGCAGTTCCAGGACAGATAGCACAGATACGCAGTATTTT. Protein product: CASSSRTDSTDTQYF.

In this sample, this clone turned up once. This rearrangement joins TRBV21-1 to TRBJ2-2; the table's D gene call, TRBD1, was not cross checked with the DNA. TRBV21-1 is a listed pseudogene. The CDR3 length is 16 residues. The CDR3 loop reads CASSKGGTANTGELFF. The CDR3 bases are TGTGCCAGCAGCAAAGGAGGGACAGCGAACACCGGGGAGCTGTTTTTT.

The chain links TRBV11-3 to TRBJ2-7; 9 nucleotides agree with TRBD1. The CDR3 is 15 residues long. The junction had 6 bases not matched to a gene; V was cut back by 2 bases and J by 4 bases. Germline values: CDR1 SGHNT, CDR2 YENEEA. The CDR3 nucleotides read TGTGCCAGCAGCTTACGGGACAGGGTTGGGTACGAGCAGTACTTC. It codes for CASSLRDRVGYEQYF.

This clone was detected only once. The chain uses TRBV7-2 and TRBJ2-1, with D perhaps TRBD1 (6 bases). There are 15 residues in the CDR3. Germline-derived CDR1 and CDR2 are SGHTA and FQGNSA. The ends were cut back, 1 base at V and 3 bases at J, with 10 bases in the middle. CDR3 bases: TGTGCCAGCAGCTTAGGGGTAGGGGGCTACAATGAGCAGTTCTTC. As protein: CASSLGVGGYNEQFF.

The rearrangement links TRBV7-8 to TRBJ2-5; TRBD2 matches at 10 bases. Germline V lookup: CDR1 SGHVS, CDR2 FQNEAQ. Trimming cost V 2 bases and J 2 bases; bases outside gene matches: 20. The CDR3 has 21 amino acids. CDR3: CASSLPTQSQPGLAIQETQYF. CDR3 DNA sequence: TGTGCCAGCAGCTTACCCACCCAGAGCCAACCGGGACTAGCGATACAAGAGACCCAGTACTTC.

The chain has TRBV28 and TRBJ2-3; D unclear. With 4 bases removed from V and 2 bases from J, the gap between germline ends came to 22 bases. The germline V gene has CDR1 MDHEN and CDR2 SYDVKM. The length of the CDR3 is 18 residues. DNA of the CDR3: TGTGCCAGCAGTTCAATCTATTCCCCATCGCCCTACACAGATACGCAGTATTTT. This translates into CASSSIYSPSPYTDTQYF.

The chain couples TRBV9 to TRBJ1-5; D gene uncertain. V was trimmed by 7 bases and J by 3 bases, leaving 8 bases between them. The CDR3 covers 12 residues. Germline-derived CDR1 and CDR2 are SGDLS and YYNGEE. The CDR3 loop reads CASGPYNQPQHF. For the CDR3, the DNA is TGTGCCAGCGGACCATACAATCAGCCCCAGCATTTT.

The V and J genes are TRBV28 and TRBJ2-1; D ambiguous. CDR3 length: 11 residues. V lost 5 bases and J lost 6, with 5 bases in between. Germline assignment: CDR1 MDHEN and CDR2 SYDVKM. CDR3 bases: TGTGCCAGCAGTCCCCGCAATGAGCAGTTCTTC. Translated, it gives CASSPRNEQFF. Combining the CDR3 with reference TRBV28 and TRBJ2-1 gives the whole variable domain DVKVTQSSRYLVKRTGEKVFLECVQDMDHENMFWYRQDPGLGLRLIYFSYDVKMKEKGDIPEGYSVSREKKERFSLILESASTNQTSMYLCASSPRNEQFFGPGTRLTVL.

CDR3 DNA: TGTGCCAGTAGTATAGGCCTGAGGAACACTGAAGCTTTCTTT. Translation: CASSIGLRNTEAFF. The V gene is TRBV19, the J gene TRBJ1-1; no definite D call. With 1 base removed from V and 1 base from J, the gap between germline ends came to 7 bases. Germline loops: CDR1 LNHDA, CDR2 SQIVND (reference sequence). The CDR3 has 14 amino acids.

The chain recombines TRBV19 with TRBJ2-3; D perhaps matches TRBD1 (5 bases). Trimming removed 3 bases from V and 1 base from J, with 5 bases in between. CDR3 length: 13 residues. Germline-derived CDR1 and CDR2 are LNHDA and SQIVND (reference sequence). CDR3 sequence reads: CASSIRGTDTQYF. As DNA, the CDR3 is TGTGCCAGTAGTATCAGGGGCACAGATACGCAGTATTTT.

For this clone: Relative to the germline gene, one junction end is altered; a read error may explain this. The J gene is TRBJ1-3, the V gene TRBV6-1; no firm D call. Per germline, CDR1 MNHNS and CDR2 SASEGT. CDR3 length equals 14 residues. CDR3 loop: CASSIRNSGNTIYF. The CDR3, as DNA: TGTGCCAGCAGTATCAGGAATTCTGGCAACACCATATATTTT.